The source of this TCR beta chain is a study of cytomegalovirus exposure and HLA in healthy donors. Study findings and constraints: Evidence from a later analysis indicated that most CMV-associated TCR beta chains looked HLA-restricted.

PCR amplification relied on 60 Vbeta primers (plus 13 Jbeta primers). The repertoire was sequenced with immunoSEQ multiplex PCR; TCRdb's copy has only in-frame clones and lacks some. This table has approximately 110,000 clones, approximately 74% appearing once. A note on this clone: Its antigen is unidentified.

Healthy bone marrow donors made up the cohort. CDR3 length: 16 amino acids. The germline V and J ends were trimmed by 4 bases and 7 bases, with 22 bases remaining between them. CDR1 is SGHVS, CDR2 FNYEAQ, per germline. Source material: PBMCs. This sequence joins TRBV7-6 and TRBJ1-1; the D gene is possibly TRBD1 (6 bases). This TCR came from a woman aged 40 to 50 in good health and CMV-seropositive. CDR3 in amino acids: CASSSKEWGRKDEAFF. The CDR3 region has the DNA TGTGCCAGCAGCTCGAAGGAGTGGGGGCGTAAGGATGAAGCTTTCTTT.